The sequence of this TCR beta chain was determined in a study of technical replicates of blood from a few donors. V lost 6 bases and J lost 1; bases outside the gene matches: 0. The germline V gene has CDR1 MDHEN and CDR2 SYDVKM. The CDR3 loop spans 13 amino acids. This clone was detected once. Clones were sequenced by immunoSEQ multiplex PCR, and TCRdb holds only the in-frame ones, with some missing. The repertoire consists of tens of thousands of clones, with about 91% occurring once and the leading ten covering 0.35% to 0.5%. Material for sequencing was T cells isolated from PBMCs. This sequence was found in a human donor in good health. The chain carries TRBV28 and TRBJ2-3; 8 positions match TRBD2. The CDR3 region has the DNA TGTGCCAGCAGGACTAGCGGCACAGATACGCAGTATTTT. It yields the protein CASRTSGTDTQYF.